These T cell receptor beta chains were read from a single sample in a study of PD-L1 blockade in urothelial cancer. Here immunoSEQ multiplex PCR was the method, and the copy in TCRdb shows in-frame clones only, minus some. In the table there are about 88,000 clones, around nine tenths of which are singletons. The sample here was PBMCs, taken around atezolizumab (anti-PD-L1) treatment. These receptors came from a man aged 55 to 70 with urothelial cancer. Each CDR3 is given with its conserved first and last residue. The D gene is left open where the match is weak. Some rows have no size entry. The others give once, few or many, or a class for an expanded clone.

NA	TRBD1	TRBV27	TRBJ1-6	TGTGCCAGCAGTTTCGGGACAGGGGTGTCATCACCCCTCCACTTT	CASSFGTGVSSPLHF
NA	TRBD1	TRBV7-6	TRBJ1-4	TGTGCCAGCAGCTCGGGACAGAATAATGAAAAACTGTTTTTT	CASSSGQNNEKLFF
once	TRBD2	TRBV4-3	TRBJ2-2	TGCGCCAGCAGCCAAGGCAAGGAGGGAGGGTCCACCGGGGAGCTGTTTTTT	CASSQGKEGGSTGELFF
NA	NA	TRBV6-1	TRBJ2-2	TGTGCCAGCACCCAAGAGGTGGTCGGGGAGCTGTTTTTT	CASTQEVVGELFF
NA	NA	TRBV9	TRBJ1-6	TGTGCCAGCAGCGCCGGCGCAGGCCCCGGGGGTTCACCCCTCCACTTT	CASSAGAGPGGSPLHF
NA	NA	TRBV11-2	TRBJ2-1	TGTGCCAGCAGCAACCTCGGCACAGGCAGAAATAGCTCCTACAATGAGCAGTTCTTC	CASSNLGTGRNSSYNEQFF
NA	TRBD1	TRBV2	TRBJ1-3	TGTGCCAGCCGGGACAGGATCTCTGGAAACACCATATATTTT	CASRDRISGNTIYF
NA	TRBD1	TRBV7-2	TRBJ1-1	TGTGCCAGCAGCTTCAGACAGGGGGCTACTGAAGCTTTCTTT	CASSFRQGATEAFF
NA	NA	TRBV29-1	TRBJ2-3	TGCAGCGTTGGTGGTGGGACGGGAGATGGGACAGATACGCAGTATTTT	CSVGGGTGDGTDTQYF
NA	NA	TRBV27	TRBJ2-7	TGTGCCAGCAGCTTCCTTACACCCTACGAGCAGTACTTC	CASSFLTPYEQYF
once	TRBD2	TRBV29-1	TRBJ2-1	TGCAGCGTTGGTCCCGGGGTAGCGGGGAAGGATGAGCAGTTCTTC	CSVGPGVAGKDEQFF
NA	NA	TRBV7-6	TRBJ2-3	TGTGCCAGCAGCTTAGCGACGGCGGGGGCCGGCACAGATACGCAGTATTTT	CASSLATAGAGTDTQYF
NA	NA	TRBV4-1	TRBJ1-1	TGCGCCAGCAGCCAACACTGGGGACAGAACACTGAAGCTTTCTTT	CASSQHWGQNTEAFF
NA	NA	TRBV30	TRBJ2-7	TGTGCCTGGAGGGAGGGAAGGACTGTCTCCTACGAGCAGTACTTC	CAWREGRTVSYEQYF
NA	TRBD1	TRBV30	TRBJ2-4	TGTGCCTGGAGTGCCCCCGCCCGGGACAGGAACATTCAGTACTTC	CAWSAPARDRNIQYF
NA	NA	TRBV7-3	TRBJ2-1	TGTGCCAGCAGTCTAGAAACGGGTAATGAGCAGTTCTTC	CASSLETGNEQFF
NA	NA	TRBV18	TRBJ1-6	TGTGCCAGCGCAACAGGGCGTGGCGTTTCACCCCTCCACTTT	CASATGRGVSPLHF
NA	NA	TRBV12-2	TRBJ2-7	TGTGCAAGTCGCTTAGCCAGGGACACGGAAGGCTACGAGCAGTACTTC	CASRLARDTEGYEQYF
NA	NA	TRBV5-4	TRBJ2-1	TGTGCCAGCAGCCCCTCCCGGACCGGGGACTACAATGAGCAGTTCTTC	CASSPSRTGDYNEQFF
NA	NA	TRBV7-9	TRBJ2-7	TGTGCCAGCAGCTTAGCCGAATGGGCCCACGAGCAGTACTTC	CASSLAEWAHEQYF
NA	NA	TRBV29-1	TRBJ2-7	TGCAGCGTCAACAGGGCAAGTGAGCAGTACTTC	CSVNRASEQYF
NA	TRBD2	TRBV7-6	TRBJ2-7	TGTGCCAGCAGCGAAACTAGCGGGCGCCCCCACTACGAGCAGTACTTC	CASSETSGRPHYEQYF
NA	NA	TRBV7-2	TRBJ2-1	TGTGCCAGCAGCTTGCAACGGACTGGGATTGAGCAGTTCTTC	CASSLQRTGIEQFF
NA	NA	TRBV4-2	TRBJ1-3	TGTGCCAGCAGCCAAGAAATGTACGGGGGAGGACCTGGAAACACCATATATTTT	CASSQEMYGGGPGNTIYF
NA	NA	TRBV19	TRBJ2-1	TGTGCCAGTAAAAGGGGGACCTACAATGAGCAGTTCTTC	CASKRGTYNEQFF
NA	NA	TRBV7-3	TRBJ2-3	TGTGCCAGCAGCTCACAGGGGACTAGCACAGATACGCAGTATTTT	CASSSQGTSTDTQYF
NA	TRBD2	TRBV2	TRBJ2-3	TGTGCCAGCCTTACTAGCGGTTCCCGGAGGGGTACGCAGTATTTT	CASLTSGSRRGTQYF
once	NA	TRBV20-1	TRBJ1-5	TGCAGTGCTAGGGATAGGGGGCCCCAGCATTTT	CSARDRGPQHF
once	TRBD1	TRBV4-1	TRBJ1-2	TGCGCCAGCAGCCAAGATCGATCGAGAACAGGGGGCGCGTCCAGCTATGGCTACACCTTC	CASSQDRSRTGGASSYGYTF
few	NA	TRBV12-1	TRBJ1-2	TGTGCCAGCAGCTCTTGGACAGGGGATTGCCATGGCTACACCTTC	CASSSWTGDCHGYTF
NA	NA	TRBV11-2	TRBJ2-4	TGTGCCAGCAGCTTAGGGGGCGGCCTAGCCAAAAACATTCAGTACTTC	CASSLGGGLAKNIQYF
NA	NA	TRBV20-1	TRBJ2-2	TGCAGTGCTACGGACACCGGGGAGCTGTTTTTT	CSATDTGELFF
NA	NA	TRBV27	TRBJ1-6	TGTGCCAGTCGAGCTAGCTCCTATAATTCACCCCTCCACTTT	CASRASSYNSPLHF
NA	NA	TRBV2	TRBJ2-1	TGTGCCAGCAGTGAGGCGGAGGGGTCCTACAATGAGCAGTTCTTC	CASSEAEGSYNEQFF
NA	NA	TRBV28	TRBJ1-1	TGTGCCAGCAGAACAGGAGGGACGAACACTGAAGCTTTCTTT	CASRTGGTNTEAFF
NA	TRBD1	TRBV29-1	TRBJ2-7	TGCAGCGTTACAACCGGGACAGGGGGCTCCGAGCAGTACTTC	CSVTTGTGGSEQYF
NA	NA	TRBV7-6	TRBJ2-7	TGTGCCAGCAGCCCCACTACAGGGGGGGGCCGGGAGCAGTACTTC	CASSPTTGGGREQYF
NA	TRBD2	TRBV19	TRBJ2-7	TGTGCCAGTAGCCGGACTAGCGGACTCTACGAGCAGTACTTC	CASSRTSGLYEQYF
NA	TRBD2	TRBV7-9	TRBJ2-7	TGTGCCAGCAGCCCAAGGAGCGGGAGGGCCTCCGAGCAGTACTTC	CASSPRSGRASEQYF
NA	TRBD1	TRBV30	TRBJ2-7	TGTGCCTGGAGTGGTGGGGACAGATGGGGCGAGCAGTACTTC	CAWSGGDRWGEQYF
NA	TRBD1	TRBV4-3	TRBJ1-2	TGCGCCAGCAGCCAAGTCCGGACAGGGTCTGGCTATGGCTACACCTTC	CASSQVRTGSGYGYTF
NA	NA	TRBV12-5	TRBJ2-2	TGTGCTAGTGGTTCAAGCCTAGGACAGCTAAACACCGGGGAGCTGTTTTTT	CASGSSLGQLNTGELFF
NA	TRBD2	TRBV6-4	TRBJ2-1	TGTGCCAGCATTGGACTAGCGGGACTCTACAATGAGCAGTTCTTC	CASIGLAGLYNEQFF
NA	TRBD2	TRBV5-1	TRBJ2-3	TGCGCCAGCAGCTACTCGCACCTAGCGGGAGGCACAGATACGCAGTATTTT	CASSYSHLAGGTDTQYF
once	TRBD2	TRBV7-2	TRBJ2-1	TGTGCCAGCAGCTCGGGGACTAGCGGGAGGGCCTTCGGAAATGAGCAGTTCTTC	CASSSGTSGRAFGNEQFF
NA	NA	TRBV7-9	TRBJ2-6	TGTGCCAGCAGCCCCGTCGGGGCTGGGGCCAACGTCCTGACTTTC	CASSPVGAGANVLTF
NA	NA	TRBV7-2	TRBJ1-4	TGTGCCAGCAGCCCCGGGTCCTATGGGGAAAAACTGTTTTTT	CASSPGSYGEKLFF
NA	NA	TRBV15	TRBJ2-7	TGTGCCACCAGCAGAGATTCTTCAGGGTCTCGCGAGCAGTACTTC	CATSRDSSGSREQYF
NA	TRBD1	TRBV5-1	TRBJ2-7	TGCGCCAGCAGCTTGGATCGGCAGACAGGGCCCTACGAGCAGTACTTC	CASSLDRQTGPYEQYF
NA	NA	TRBV15	TRBJ2-5	TGTGCCACCAGCCCGGGGGAATCAGAGACCCAGTACTTC	CATSPGESETQYF
NA	NA	TRBV9	TRBJ2-3	TGTGCCAGCAGCGTTGGTCTAACCACAGATACGCAGTATTTT	CASSVGLTTDTQYF
NA	NA	TRBV4-1	TRBJ2-7	TGCGCCAGCAGCCAAGATCAGAACAAAATCGACGAGCAGTACTTC	CASSQDQNKIDEQYF
NA	TRBD2	TRBV2	TRBJ2-7	TGTGCCAGCAGTGGGACTAGCGGGTCCTACGAGCAGTACTTC	CASSGTSGSYEQYF
NA	NA	TRBV7-2	TRBJ2-5	TGTGCCAGCAGCCTCCAAGAGACCCAGTACTTC	CASSLQETQYF
NA	NA	TRBV29-1	TRBJ2-3	TGCAGCGTTGGGTCTACCGGCACAGATACGCAGTATTTT	CSVGSTGTDTQYF
few	TRBD1	TRBV11-2	TRBJ2-7	TGTGCCAGCAGCTTGTCCCGGGACAGGGGGCGATACTTC	CASSLSRDRGRYF
NA	TRBD1	TRBV2	TRBJ2-7	TGTGCCAGCAGTCAACAGGGGAACTACGAGCAGTACTTC	CASSQQGNYEQYF